The 8 T cell receptor beta chains listed next were all sequenced from one sample in a study of PD-L1 blockade in urothelial cancer (TCRdb year 2017). Library prep was done by the immunoSEQ multiplex PCR assay. The immuneACCESS repertoire file appears here via TCRdb, limited to in-frame rearrangements. These files lack a portion of the clones; in checked studies, under half of the deficit traces to unresolved V genes, and the cause of the others is not known. This sample gives tens of thousands of clones in total; roughly 87% of them show up just once. The ten top clones hold around 14% of the sample. Taken with the paper, the label for time point translates to: pretreatment peripheral blood. Sequenced material: PBMCs, taken around atezolizumab (anti-PD-L1) treatment. Every receptor here comes from a man aged 65-85 years with urothelial cancer.

The gene calls are TRBV27 and TRBJ1-2; TRBD1 is a possible D gene (6 bases). The V gene's germline CDR1 is MNHEY and CDR2 SMNVEV (reference sequence). Trimming shortened V by 8 bases and J by 1 base, and 23 bases separated the two germline ends. CDR3 length equals 17 residues. The CDR3: CASGRIPLLQGNYGYTF. As DNA, the CDR3 is TGTGCCAGCGGGCGGATACCCTTATTACAGGGTAACTATGGCTACACCTTC.

The chain uses TRBV7-3 and TRBJ2-1; TRBD2 matches at 9 bases. V shed 5 bases, J shed 1 base, and the junction held 3 bases outside the gene matches. The CDR3 totals 15 residues. Germline loops: CDR1 SGHTA, CDR2 FQGTGA. The CDR3 region has the DNA TGTGCCAGCAGCCTTAGCGGGGGATCCTACAATGAGCAGTTCTTC. This gives the protein CASSLSGGSYNEQFF.

The chain carries TRBV4-1 and TRBJ1-5; D is unclear. This CDR3 is built from 15 residues. Germline V gene data show CDR1 as MGHRA and CDR2 as YSYEKL. Trimming removed 4 bases from V and 2 bases from J, with 12 bases in between. The CDR3 bases are TGCGCCAGCAGCCTCCAACCAGGTCGCAATCAGCCCCAGCATTTT. Translated, it gives CASSLQPGRNQPQHF.

The rearrangement uses TRBV2 and TRBJ1-5, with 7 positions matching TRBD1. Per germline, CDR1 SNHLY and CDR2 FYNNEI. The ends lost 6 bases at V and 7 bases at J; junction bases unmatched: 6. This CDR3 is 13 amino acids long. The CDR3 DNA reads TGTGCCAGCAGGTTTGACAGGGAACAGCCCCAGCATTTT. The encoded protein is CASRFDREQPQHF.

The chain combines TRBV7-8 with TRBJ2-1, with 8 nucleotides matching TRBD2. Germline trimming cut 1 base from V and 4 bases from J; bases unmatched to any gene: 9. CDR3 length equals 17 residues. CDR1 SGHVS and CDR2 FQNEAQ come from the germline V gene. CDR3 sequence (DNA): TGTGCCAGCAGCTTAGACCGGGTGACTAGCGTTTACAATGAGCAGTTCTTC. Translation gives CASSLDRVTSVYNEQFF. Looking up the rest from reference TRBV7-8 and TRBJ2-1 gives the full variable domain: GAGVSQSPRYKVAKRGQDVALRCDPISGHVSLFWYQQALGQGPEFLTYFQNEAQLDKSGLPSDRFFAERPEGSVSTLKIQRTQQEDSAVYLCASSLDRVTSVYNEQFFGPGTRLTVL.

The chain has TRBV19 and TRBJ1-4; TRBD1 matches at 9 bases. This CDR3 region has 15 residues. In germline, CDR1 is LNHDA, CDR2 SQIVND (reference sequence). The junction had 4 bases not matched to a gene; V was cut back by 5 bases and J by 3 bases. In DNA form, the CDR3 reads TGTGCCAGTAGTCCCCGGGACAGGGCTAATGAAAAACTGTTTTTT. Its protein is CASSPRDRANEKLFF.

The chain couples TRBV5-1 to TRBJ2-5; the match to TRBD2 covers 7 bases. V trimming: 9 bases; J trimming: 1 base; junction bases outside the gene matches: 9. The CDR3 runs 14 residues. Germline V gene lookup returns CDR1 SGHRS and CDR2 YFSETQ. The CDR3 DNA reads as TGCGCCACCTCGGAGGGAGGGCCCCAAGAGACCCAGTACTTC. Its protein is CATSEGGPQETQYF.

The chain uses TRBV2 and TRBJ2-7; 11 bases map to TRBD2. The V and J ends lost 9 bases and 5 bases, in that order; junction bases with no gene match: 6. Per germline, CDR1 SNHLY and CDR2 FYNNEI. The CDR3 totals 13 residues. The CDR3 bases are TGTGCCAGTACTAGCGGGAGTTGGGACGAGCAGTACTTC. It encodes CASTSGSWDEQYF. The full variable domain, its missing parts supplied by reference TRBV2 and TRBJ2-7, is EPEVTQTPSHQVTQMGQEVILRCVPISNHLYFYWYRQILGQKVEFLVSFYNNEISEKSEIFDDQFSVERPDGSNFTLKIRSTKLEDSAMYFCASTSGSWDEQYFGPGTRLTVT.